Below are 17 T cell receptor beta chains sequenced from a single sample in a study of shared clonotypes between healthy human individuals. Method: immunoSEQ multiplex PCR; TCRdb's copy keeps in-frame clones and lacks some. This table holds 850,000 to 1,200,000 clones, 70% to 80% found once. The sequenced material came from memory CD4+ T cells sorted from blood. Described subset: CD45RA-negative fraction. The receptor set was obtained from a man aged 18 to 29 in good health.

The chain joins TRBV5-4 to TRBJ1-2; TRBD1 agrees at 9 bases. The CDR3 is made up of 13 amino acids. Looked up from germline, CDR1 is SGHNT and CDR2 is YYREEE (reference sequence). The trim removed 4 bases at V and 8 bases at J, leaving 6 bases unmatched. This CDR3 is CASSVQGAVGYTF. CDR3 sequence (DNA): TGTGCCAGCAGCGTACAGGGGGCGGTAGGCTACACCTTC.

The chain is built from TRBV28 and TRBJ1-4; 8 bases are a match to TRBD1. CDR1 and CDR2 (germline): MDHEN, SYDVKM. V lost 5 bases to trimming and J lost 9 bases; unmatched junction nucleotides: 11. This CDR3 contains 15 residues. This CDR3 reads CASSPGQGYAKKLFF. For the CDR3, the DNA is TGTGCCAGCAGTCCTGGACAGGGCTATGCGAAAAAACTGTTTTTT.

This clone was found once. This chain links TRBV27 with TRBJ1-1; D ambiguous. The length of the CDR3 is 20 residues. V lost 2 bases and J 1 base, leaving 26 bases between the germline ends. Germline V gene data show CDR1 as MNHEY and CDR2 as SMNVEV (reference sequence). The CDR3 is CASSLRNVISGREANTEAFF. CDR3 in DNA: TGTGCCAGCAGTTTAAGAAACGTCATATCGGGGAGAGAAGCGAACACTGAAGCTTTCTTT.

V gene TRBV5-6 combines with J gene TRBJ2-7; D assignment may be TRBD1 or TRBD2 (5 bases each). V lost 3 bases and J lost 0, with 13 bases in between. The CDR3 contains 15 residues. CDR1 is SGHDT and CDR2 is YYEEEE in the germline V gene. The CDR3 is CASSSFRDGSYEQYF. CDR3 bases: TGTGCCAGCAGCTCATTCCGGGACGGCTCCTACGAGCAGTACTTC.

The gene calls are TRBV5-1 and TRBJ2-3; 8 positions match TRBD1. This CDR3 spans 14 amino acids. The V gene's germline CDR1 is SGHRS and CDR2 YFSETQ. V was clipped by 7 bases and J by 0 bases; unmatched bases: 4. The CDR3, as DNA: TGCGCCAGCGGACGACAGGGGAGCACAGATACGCAGTATTTT. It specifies CASGRQGSTDTQYF.

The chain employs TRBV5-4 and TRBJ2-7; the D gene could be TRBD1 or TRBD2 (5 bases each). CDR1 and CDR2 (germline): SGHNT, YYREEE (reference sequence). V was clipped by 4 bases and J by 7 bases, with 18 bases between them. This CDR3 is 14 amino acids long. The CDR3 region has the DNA TGTGCCAGCAGCCCACCGGGACCGTGGGATGAGCAGTACTTC. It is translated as CASSPPGPWDEQYF.

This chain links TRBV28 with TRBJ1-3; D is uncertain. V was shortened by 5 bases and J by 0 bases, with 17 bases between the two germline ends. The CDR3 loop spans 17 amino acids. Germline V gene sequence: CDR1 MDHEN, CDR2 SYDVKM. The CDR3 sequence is CASSTTDGYLSGNTIYF. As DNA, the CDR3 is TGTGCCAGCAGTACTACGGACGGGTACCTCTCTGGAAACACCATATATTTT.

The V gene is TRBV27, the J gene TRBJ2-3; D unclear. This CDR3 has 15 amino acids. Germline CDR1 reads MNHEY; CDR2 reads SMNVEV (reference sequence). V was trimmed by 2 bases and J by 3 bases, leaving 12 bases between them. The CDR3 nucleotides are TGTGCCAGCAGTTTAAGCCTTGTATCGACAGATACGCAGTATTTT. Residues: CASSLSLVSTDTQYF.

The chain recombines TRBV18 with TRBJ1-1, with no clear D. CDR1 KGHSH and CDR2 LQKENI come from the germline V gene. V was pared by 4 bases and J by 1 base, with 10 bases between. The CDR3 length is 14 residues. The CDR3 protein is CASSRAEGNTEAFF. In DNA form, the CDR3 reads TGTGCCAGCTCACGAGCGGAGGGGAACACTGAAGCTTTCTTT.

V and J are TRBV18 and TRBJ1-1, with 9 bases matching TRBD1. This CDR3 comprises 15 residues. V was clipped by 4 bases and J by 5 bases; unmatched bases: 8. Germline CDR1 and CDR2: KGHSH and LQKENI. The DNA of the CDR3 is TGTGCCAGCTCACGATTCGAGACAGGGGGAACTGAAGCTTTCTTT. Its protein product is CASSRFETGGTEAFF.

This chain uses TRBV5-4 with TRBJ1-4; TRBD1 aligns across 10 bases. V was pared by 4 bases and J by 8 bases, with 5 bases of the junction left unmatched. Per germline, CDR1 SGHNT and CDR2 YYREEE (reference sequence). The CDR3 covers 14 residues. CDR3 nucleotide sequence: TGTGCCAGCAGCCGACAGGGGGCGCGGGAAAAACTGTTTTTT. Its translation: CASSRQGAREKLFF.

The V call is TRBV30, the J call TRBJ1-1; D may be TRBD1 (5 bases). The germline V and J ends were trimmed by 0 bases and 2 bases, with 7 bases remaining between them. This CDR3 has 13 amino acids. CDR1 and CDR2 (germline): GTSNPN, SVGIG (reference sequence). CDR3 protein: CAWSVQDNTEAFF. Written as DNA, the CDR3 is TGTGCCTGGAGTGTACAGGATAACACTGAAGCTTTCTTT. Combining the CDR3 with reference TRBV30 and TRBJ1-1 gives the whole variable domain SQTIHQWPATLVQPVGSPLSLECTVEGTSNPNLYWYRQAAGRGLQLLFYSVGIGQISSEVPQNLSASRPQDRQFILSSKKLLLSDSGFYLCAWSVQDNTEAFFGQGTRLTVV.

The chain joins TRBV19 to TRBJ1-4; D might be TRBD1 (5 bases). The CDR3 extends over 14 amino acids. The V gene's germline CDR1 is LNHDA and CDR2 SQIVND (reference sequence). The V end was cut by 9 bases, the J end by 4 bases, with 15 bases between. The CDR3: CASKKDRVNEKLFF. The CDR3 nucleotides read TGTGCCAGCAAAAAAGACAGAGTTAATGAAAAACTGTTTTTT.

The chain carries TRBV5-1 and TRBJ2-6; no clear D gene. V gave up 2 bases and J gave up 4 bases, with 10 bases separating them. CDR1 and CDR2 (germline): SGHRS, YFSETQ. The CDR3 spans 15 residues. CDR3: CASSLNGPGANVLTF. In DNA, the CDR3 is TGCGCCAGCAGCTTAAATGGGCCCGGGGCCAACGTCCTGACTTTC.

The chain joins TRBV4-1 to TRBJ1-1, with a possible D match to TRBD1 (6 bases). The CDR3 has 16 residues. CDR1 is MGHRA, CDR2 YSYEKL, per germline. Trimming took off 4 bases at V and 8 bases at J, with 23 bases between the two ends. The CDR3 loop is CASSPGRGVFQPEAFF. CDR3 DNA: TGCGCCAGCAGCCCGGGGAGGGGGGTCTTCCAACCCGAAGCTTTCTTT.

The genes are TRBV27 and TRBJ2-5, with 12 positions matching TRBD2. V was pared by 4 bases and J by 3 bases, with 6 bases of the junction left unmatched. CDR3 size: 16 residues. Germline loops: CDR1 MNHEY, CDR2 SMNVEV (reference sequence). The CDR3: CASSSRLAGEEETQYF. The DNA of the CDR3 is TGTGCCAGCAGTTCCAGACTAGCGGGAGAGGAAGAGACCCAGTACTTC.

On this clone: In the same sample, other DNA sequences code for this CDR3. The CDR3 DNA follows: TGTGCCAGCAGCTTACAAGGGGGCAATCAGCCCCAGCATTTT. This translates into CASSLQGGNQPQHF. The chain couples TRBV11-2 to TRBJ1-5; a possible D gene is TRBD1 (5 bases). CDR1 is SGHAT, CDR2 FQNNGV, per germline. This CDR3 contains 14 residues. V lost 2 bases, J lost 2 bases, and 7 bases lay in between. Full variable domain (rest looked up from reference TRBV11-2 and TRBJ1-5): EAGVAQSPRYKIIEKRQSVAFWCNPISGHATLYWYQQILGQGPKLLIQFQNNGVVDDSQLPKDRFSAERLKGVDSTLKIQPAKLEDSAVYLCASSLQGGNQPQHFGDGTRLSIL.